The 28 T cell receptor beta chains presented below share a single source sample, sequenced in a study of human T cells and chemical hapten exposure. The time point is: patch test 2, 6 weeks after DPC sensitization. Treatment reported: therapeutic diphenylcyclopropenone sensitization with weekly scalp DPC. TCRdb redid the calling of the RACE reads with MiXCR, one entry per CDR3 protein. This table holds about 84,000 distinct CDR3 sequences, over 9.5% found once. The sample in question was whole blood, obtained in connection with sensitization to the hapten diphenylcyclopropenone (DPC). These receptors were collected from a woman aged 50 to 60 with alopecia areata. Some clones in this sample may be carry-over from other donors' samples.

This clonotype was seen only a few times. The V call is TRBV29-1, the J call TRBJ1-1; 8 bases line up with TRBD1. Per the germline V gene, CDR1 is SQVTM and CDR2 is ANQGSEA. V was clipped by 3 bases and J by 7 bases; unmatched bases: 19. The CDR3 covers 17 residues. CDR3: CSVESPLGTGGNIEAFF. DNA for the CDR3: TGCAGCGTTGAGTCCCCCTTAGGAACAGGGGGGAATATTGAAGCTTTCTTT.

This sequence joins TRBV28 and TRBJ1-4, with 7 bases aligning to TRBD1. CDR1 and CDR2 (germline): MDHEN, SYDVKM. The CDR3 length is 16 residues. Germline trimming cut 2 bases from V and 0 bases from J; bases unmatched to any gene: 3. This chain's CDR3 is CASSLIGTATNEKLFF. The CDR3 nucleotides are TGTGCCAGCAGTTTAATCGGGACAGCAACTAATGAAAAACTGTTTTTT.

This clonotype was observed many times. The rearrangement links TRBV6-2 or TRBV6-3 to TRBJ2-1; no firm D call. Trimming took 2 bases from V and 8 from J, leaving 4 bases between them. Germline values: CDR1 MNHEY, CDR2 SVGEGT. The CDR3 covers 11 residues. CDR3 coding DNA: TGTGCCAGCAGTTACGCGTATGAGCAGTTCTTC. This gives the protein CASSYAYEQFF.

This clonotype was recorded at least ten times. The V and J genes are TRBV20-1 and TRBJ2-7, with 10 bases matching TRBD2. The CDR3 is 15 amino acids. Germline trimming cut 0 bases from V and 4 bases from J; bases unmatched to any gene: 6. Germline-derived CDR1 and CDR2 are DFQATT and SNEGSKA (reference sequence). Here the CDR3 DNA reads TGCAGTGCTAGAGATCTAGCGGGAGATAGGTACGAGCAGTACTTC. Its translation is CSARDLAGDRYEQYF.

This clonotype occurred many times. The chain uses TRBV4-3 and TRBJ1-3, with D maybe TRBD1 (6 bases). The CDR3 totals 14 residues. V was pared by 4 bases and J by 3 bases, with 10 bases between. Germline V lookup: CDR1 LGHNA, CDR2 YSLEER. The CDR3 DNA is TGCGCCAGCAGCCTACAGGGTAGTGGAAACACCATATATTTT. Translation gives CASSLQGSGNTIYF.

This clonotype has a count of ten or more. The chain carries TRBV7-8 and TRBJ2-7; the match to TRBD1 covers 9 bases. V shed 5 bases and J 13 bases; nucleotides not matched to a gene: 6. This CDR3 has 11 residues. Germline CDR1 SGHVS, CDR2 FQNEAQ. CDR3 nucleotide sequence: TGTGCCAGCAGCCCAGACAGGGGGGTATACTTC. This translates into CASSPDRGVYF.

This clonotype was observed a few times. V and J are TRBV5-1 and TRBJ2-5; 7 bases line up with TRBD1. V trimming: 0 bases; J trimming: 4 bases; junction bases outside the gene matches: 6. This CDR3 is built from 15 residues. Germline CDR1 SGHRS, CDR2 YFSETQ. The CDR3 nucleotides read TGCGCCAGCAGCTTGGTGAACAGGGGCCCAGAGACCCAGTACTTC. This translates into CASSLVNRGPETQYF.

Ten or more counts support this clonotype. The chain carries TRBV7-8 and TRBJ1-4; no clear D. This CDR3 region has 14 residues. V shed 5 bases and J shed 6 bases, with 13 bases lying between them. CDR1 and CDR2 (germline): SGHVS, FQNEAQ. The CDR3 region is CASSLGGRYEKLFF. CDR3 coding DNA: TGTGCCAGCAGCCTCGGAGGACGTTATGAAAAACTGTTTTTT.

This clonotype was counted ten times or more. The chain has TRBV19 and TRBJ1-5; the D gene is possibly TRBD1 (5 bases). The V end lost 3 bases, the J end lost 2 bases, and 8 bases lay between the germline ends. The CDR3 has 14 residues. CDR1 is LNHDA, CDR2 SQIVND, per germline (reference sequence). Here the CDR3 DNA reads TGTGCCAGTAGTATGGACACGGGCAATCAGCCCCAGCATTTT. This sequence encodes CASSMDTGNQPQHF.

Only a few counts were recorded for this clonotype. The V gene is TRBV11-2, the J gene TRBJ2-7; 12 nucleotides agree with TRBD2. V dropped 3 bases and J dropped 1; count of bases not matched to a gene: 4. The length of the CDR3 is 16 residues. The germline V gene has CDR1 SGHAT and CDR2 FQNNGV. The CDR3 is CASSLTSGGGSYEQYF. The CDR3 DNA sequence: TGTGCCAGCAGCTTGACTAGCGGGGGTGGGTCCTACGAGCAGTACTTC.

This clonotype was seen more than once but under ten times. The J gene is TRBJ2-3, the V gene TRBV4-3; 9 bases are shared with TRBD2. Germline CDR1 is LGHNA and CDR2 is YSLEER. Unmatched junction bases numbered 5, after V lost 0 bases and J lost 1 base. This CDR3 comprises 17 residues. CDR3 amino acids: CASSQDPLAGRTDTQYF. CDR3 bases: TGCGCCAGCAGCCAAGATCCGCTAGCGGGACGCACAGATACGCAGTATTTT.

This clonotype was seen only a few times. The V gene is TRBV9, the J gene TRBJ2-5; D remains unclear. Trimming took off 4 bases at V and 4 bases at J, with 11 bases between the two ends. The CDR3 is 13 amino acids. Germline V gene lookup returns CDR1 SGDLS and CDR2 YYNGEE. CDR3 sequence reads: CASSPGMIETQYF. CDR3 in DNA: TGTGCCAGCAGCCCTGGGATGATAGAGACCCAGTACTTC.

The V and J genes are TRBV11-2 and TRBJ2-7; 12 nucleotides align to TRBD2. Unmatched junction bases numbered 8, after V lost 5 bases and J lost 3 bases. The length of the CDR3 is 16 residues. Germline CDR1 reads SGHAT; CDR2 reads FQNNGV. The CDR3 region has the DNA TGTGCCAGCAGCCCCTGGACTAGCGGGATTATCTACGAGCAGTACTTC. Protein product: CASSPWTSGIIYEQYF.

In this sample, this clonotype turned up a few times. The chain links TRBV7-9 to TRBJ2-1; D is uncertain. The germline V gene encodes CDR1 SEHNR and CDR2 FQNEAQ (reference sequence). V shed 11 bases and J shed 4 bases, with 12 bases lying between them. CDR3 length equals 12 residues. The CDR3 loop is CAGEEQYNEQFF. The CDR3 DNA is TGTGCCGGCGAGGAACAGTACAATGAGCAGTTCTTC.

In its sample, this clonotype was seen many times. J is TRBJ2-3 and V is TRBV20-1; D call uncertain. V was clipped by 7 bases and J by 0 bases, with 8 bases between them. The CDR3 is 12 amino acids. CDR1 and CDR2 from the germline V gene are DFQATT and SNEGSKA (reference sequence). This chain's CDR3 is CSVSYSTDTQYF. In nucleotides, the CDR3 is TGCAGTGTCAGTTATAGCACAGATACGCAGTATTTT.

This clonotype appeared many times. This chain connects TRBV20-1 to TRBJ2-7; 14 nucleotides align to TRBD2. This CDR3 has 15 residues. CDR1 is DFQATT, CDR2 SNEGSKA, per germline (reference sequence). Germline trimming cut 0 bases from V and 6 bases from J; bases unmatched to any gene: 4. The CDR3 is CSARDSGLAGVEQYF. The CDR3, as DNA: TGCAGTGCTAGAGATTCGGGACTAGCGGGAGTCGAGCAGTACTTC.

The rearrangement joins TRBV4-1 to TRBJ2-1; D gene unclear. The V gene's germline CDR1 is MGHRA and CDR2 YSYEKL. Trimming cost V 0 bases and J 0 bases, with 9 bases left between them. This CDR3 comprises 16 residues. DNA for the CDR3: TGCGCCAGCAGCCAAGATTGGCGGAACTCCTACAATGAGCAGTTCTTC. This gives the protein CASSQDWRNSYNEQFF.

The chain employs TRBV6-4 and TRBJ2-1; TRBD2 agrees at 8 bases. The J segment lost 6 bases and the V segment lost 3 bases, leaving 7 bases of the junction unmatched. The CDR3 totals 15 residues. In germline, CDR1 is MRHNA, CDR2 SNTAGT. The CDR3 protein is CASSEAGTSVNEQFF. As DNA, the CDR3 is TGTGCCAGCAGTGAAGCCGGGACTAGTGTCAATGAGCAGTTCTTC.

The V call is TRBV12-2, the J call TRBJ2-7. TRBV12-2 is shown as a pseudogene. The CDR3 is 12 residues long. In DNA form, the CDR3 reads TGTGCAAGTCGCTTAGCGCAGCCGGAGCAGTACTTC. It codes for CASRLAQPEQYF.

The V and J genes are TRBV15 and TRBJ1-6, with D possibly being TRBD1 (6 bases). This CDR3 comprises 13 residues. Germline loops: CDR1 LNHNV, CDR2 YYDKDF (reference sequence). V dropped 8 bases and J dropped 6 bases, with 11 bases sitting between them. The CDR3 here is CATRLDSNSPLHF. CDR3 nucleotide sequence: TGTGCCACCCGGCTGGACAGTAATTCACCCCTCCACTTT.

CDR3: CASNGTGGRKAKNIQYF. DNA of the CDR3: TGTGCCAGCAATGGGACAGGGGGCCGAAAAGCCAAAAACATTCAGTACTTC. V and J are TRBV21-1 and TRBJ2-4; whether TRBD1, the table's D call, matches the DNA was not checked. TRBV21-1 is given as a pseudogene. The CDR3 contains 17 residues.

This clonotype was seen at least ten times. V gene TRBV29-1 combines with J gene TRBJ1-2, with 7 bases fitting TRBD1. The CDR3 extends over 14 amino acids. Unmatched junction bases numbered 10, after V lost 4 bases and J lost 5 bases. Germline V gene lookup returns CDR1 SQVTM and CDR2 ANQGSEA. The CDR3 sequence is CSVVDRVGTYGYTF. The CDR3 bases are TGCAGCGTTGTCGACAGGGTCGGGACATATGGCTACACCTTC.

This clonotype was seen a few times. As DNA, the CDR3 is TGTGCCAGCAGCCCCCTCGGGACTACCATAAACACCGGGGAGCTGTTTTTT. This codes for CASSPLGTTINTGELFF. V usage is TRBV12-3 or TRBV12-4 and J usage is TRBJ2-2; 7 bases line up with TRBD2. After removal of 6 bases from V and 2 bases from J, the junction contained 12 bases not matched to a gene. The CDR3 runs 17 residues.

The table lists this clonotype with many counts. The chain joins TRBV6-1 to TRBJ2-1; D is possibly TRBD2 (5 bases). The germline gives CDR1 MNHNS, CDR2 SASEGT. The CDR3 totals 13 residues. V lost 6 bases, J lost 6 bases, and 12 bases lay in between. The CDR3 region has the DNA TGTGCCAGCAGAGCAACGGGAATCAATGAGCAGTTCTTC. It yields the protein CASRATGINEQFF.

The J gene is TRBJ1-2, the V gene TRBV6-6; 9 nucleotides agree with TRBD1. CDR1 and CDR2 (germline): MNHNY, SVGAGI (reference sequence). This CDR3 has 18 amino acids. Germline trimming cut 4 bases from V and 0 bases from J; bases unmatched to any gene: 12. The CDR3 region has the DNA TGTGCCAGCAGTTCTATTTGGACAGGGGTTCGAGCTAACTATGGCTACACCTTC. It codes for CASSSIWTGVRANYGYTF.

This chain uses TRBV18 with TRBJ2-3, with TRBD2 matching over 12 bases. J was trimmed by 9 bases and V by 0 bases; bases with no gene match: 10. The germline V gene encodes CDR1 KGHSH and CDR2 LQKENI. The CDR3 is 17 residues long. Here the CDR3 reads CASSPPQLAGGTQTQYF. In DNA form, the CDR3 reads TGTGCCAGCTCACCACCGCAACTAGCGGGAGGTACCCAAACGCAGTATTTT.

This clonotype was observed a single time. The chain uses TRBV7-9 and TRBJ2-1; 7 positions agree with TRBD2. Germline V gives CDR1 SEHNR, CDR2 FQNEAQ (reference sequence). CDR3 length: 14 residues. V lost 2 bases, J lost 9 bases, and 7 bases stayed unmatched. The CDR3 DNA follows: TGTGCCAGCAGCTTACAAAGCGGGATAGGTGAGCAGTTCTTC. This sequence encodes CASSLQSGIGEQFF.

The rearrangement uses TRBV20-1 and TRBJ2-3; D possibly corresponds to TRBD2 (5 bases). Germline CDR1 DFQATT, CDR2 SNEGSKA (reference sequence). Trimming took off 3 bases at V and 3 bases at J, with 31 bases between the two ends. The length of the CDR3 is 20 residues. CDR3: CSARPGGYFKSYTTTDTQYF. DNA for the CDR3: TGCAGTGCTAGGCCAGGAGGCTATTTCAAGAGCTACACGACAACAGATACGCAGTATTTT.